A selection of T cell receptor beta chains follows, all from one sample in a study of response to subunit inactivated influenza vaccine. TCRdb ran MiXCR on the RT-PCR reads and lists one entry per CDR3 protein. The sample holds 800,000 to 1,000,000 distinct CDR3 sequences, approximately 21% seen once. The sample consisted of PBMCs from blood, taken 5 days after vaccination. The receptors here all came from a man aged 50 or older who received an inactivated influenza vaccine. Both conserved end residues are part of each CDR3. The D gene is left open where the match is weak. Size tells how often a clone was seen (once, few, many) or the class of an expanded clone, and some rows leave it out.

j_call,clone_size,d_call,cdr3_length,v_call,cdr3_aa,cdr3_nt
TRBJ2-2,few,-,13,TRBV5-6,CASNPWEVGELFF,TGTGCCAGCAACCCGTGGGAGGTCGGGGAGCTGTTTTTT
TRBJ2-2,few,-,15,TRBV6-2/TRBV6-3,CASSYTRTNTGELFF,TGTGCCAGCAGTTACACAAGAACGAACACCGGGGAGCTGTTTTTT
TRBJ2-1,-,TRBD2,16,TRBV10-3,CAISEPGLAVNDEQFF,TGTGCCATCAGTGAACCCGGGCTAGCGGTAAACGATGAGCAGTTCTTC
TRBJ2-3,-,-,13,TRBV3-1,CASSRLLPDTQYF,TGTGCCAGCTCTCGTCTACTACCAGATACGCAGTATTTT
TRBJ2-5,-,TRBD2,14,TRBV5-1,CASSREASGQTQYF,TGCGCCAGCAGTAGAGAGGCTAGCGGGCAGACCCAGTACTTC
TRBJ1-2,few,-,12,TRBV6-2/TRBV6-3,CASRRQNYGYTF,TGTGCCAGCAGACGACAGAACTATGGCTACACCTTC
TRBJ2-7,few,TRBD2,14,TRBV20-1,CSAKIQRGRYEQYF,TGCAGTGCTAAAATTCAGCGGGGGAGATACGAGCAGTACTTC
TRBJ2-3,few,TRBD1,14,TRBV5-1,CASSAGGRTDTQYF,TGCGCCAGCAGCGCAGGGGGAAGAACAGATACGCAGTATTTT
TRBJ2-1,few,-,16,TRBV21-1,CASSKVWTGSYNEQFF,TGTGCCAGCAGCAAAGTTTGGACAGGCTCCTACAATGAGCAGTTCTTC
TRBJ1-1,few,TRBD1,14,TRBV12-3/TRBV12-4,CASRYRGQATEAFF,TGTGCCAGCAGGTACAGGGGGCAGGCCACTGAAGCTTTCTTT
TRBJ2-2,few,-,16,TRBV4-2,CASSKGSGDSTGELFF,TGTGCCAGCAGCAAGGGATCCGGGGATAGCACCGGGGAGCTGTTTTTT